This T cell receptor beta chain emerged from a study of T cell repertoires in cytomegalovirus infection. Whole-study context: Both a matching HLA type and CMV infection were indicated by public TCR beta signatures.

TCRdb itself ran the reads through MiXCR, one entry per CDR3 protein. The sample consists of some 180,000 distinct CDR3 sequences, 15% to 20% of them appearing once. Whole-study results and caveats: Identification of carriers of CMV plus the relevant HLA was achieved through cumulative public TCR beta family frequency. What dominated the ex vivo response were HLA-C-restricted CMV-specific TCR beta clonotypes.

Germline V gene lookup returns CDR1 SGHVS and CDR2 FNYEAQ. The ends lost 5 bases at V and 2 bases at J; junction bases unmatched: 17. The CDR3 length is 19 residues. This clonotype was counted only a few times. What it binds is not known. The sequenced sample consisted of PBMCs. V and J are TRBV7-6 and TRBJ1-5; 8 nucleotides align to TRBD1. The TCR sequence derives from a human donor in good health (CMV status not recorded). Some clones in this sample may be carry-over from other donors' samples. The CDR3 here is CASSTRQGMGGGGNQPQHF. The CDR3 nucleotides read TGTGCCAGCAGCACCCGACAGGGGATGGGGGGGGGCGGCAATCAGCCCCAGCATTTT. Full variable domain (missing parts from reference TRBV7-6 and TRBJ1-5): GAGVSQSPRYKVTKRGQDVALRCDPISGHVSLYWYRQALGQGPEFLTYFNYEAQQDKSGLPNDRFSAERPEGSISTLTIQRTEQRDSAMYRCASSTRQGMGGGGNQPQHFGDGTRLSIL.